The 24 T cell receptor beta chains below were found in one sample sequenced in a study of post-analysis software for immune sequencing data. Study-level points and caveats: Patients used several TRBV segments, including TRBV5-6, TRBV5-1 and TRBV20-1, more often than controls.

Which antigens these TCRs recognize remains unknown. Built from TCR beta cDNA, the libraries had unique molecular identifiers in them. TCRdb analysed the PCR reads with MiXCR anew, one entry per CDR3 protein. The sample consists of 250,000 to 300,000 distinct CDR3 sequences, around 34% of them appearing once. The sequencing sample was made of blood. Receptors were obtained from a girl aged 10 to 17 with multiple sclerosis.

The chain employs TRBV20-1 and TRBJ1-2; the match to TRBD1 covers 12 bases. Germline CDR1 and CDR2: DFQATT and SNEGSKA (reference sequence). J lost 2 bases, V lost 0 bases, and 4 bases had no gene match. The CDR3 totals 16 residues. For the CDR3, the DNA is TGCAGTGCTAGAGATCATGGGACAGGGGGCAACTATGGCTACACCTTC. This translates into CSARDHGTGGNYGYTF.

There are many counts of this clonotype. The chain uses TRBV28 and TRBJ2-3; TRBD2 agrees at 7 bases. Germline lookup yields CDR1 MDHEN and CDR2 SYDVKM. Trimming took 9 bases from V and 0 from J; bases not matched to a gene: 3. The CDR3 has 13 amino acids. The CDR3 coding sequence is TGTGCCAGTGTCGGGGGGAGCACAGATACGCAGTATTTT. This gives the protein CASVGGSTDTQYF.

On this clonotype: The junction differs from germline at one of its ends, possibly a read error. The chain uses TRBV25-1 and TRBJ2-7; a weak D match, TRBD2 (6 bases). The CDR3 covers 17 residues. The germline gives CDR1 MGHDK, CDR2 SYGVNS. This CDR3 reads CTSSEGAWEEVIGEQYF. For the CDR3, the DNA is TGTACCAGCAGTGAAGGAGCGTGGGAGGAGGTTATCGGAGAGCAGTACTTC.

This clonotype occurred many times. The CDR3 DNA is TGCGCCAGCAGCCAAGCGGGGGGGCGGATAGAGACCCAGTACTTC. Translation: CASSQAGGRIETQYF. The chain recombines TRBV4-1 with TRBJ2-5; 8 positions agree with TRBD2. With 1 base clipped from V and 4 bases from J, the junction kept 5 bases outside the gene matches. Germline CDR1 reads MGHRA; CDR2 reads YSYEKL. CDR3 length equals 15 residues.

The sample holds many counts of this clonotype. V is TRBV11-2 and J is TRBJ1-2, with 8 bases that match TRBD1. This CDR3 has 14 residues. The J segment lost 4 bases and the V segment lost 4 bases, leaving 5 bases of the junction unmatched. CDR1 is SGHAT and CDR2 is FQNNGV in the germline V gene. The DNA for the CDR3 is TGTGCCAGCAGCTCGGACAGGGTCGGCTATGGCTACACCTTC. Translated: CASSSDRVGYGYTF.

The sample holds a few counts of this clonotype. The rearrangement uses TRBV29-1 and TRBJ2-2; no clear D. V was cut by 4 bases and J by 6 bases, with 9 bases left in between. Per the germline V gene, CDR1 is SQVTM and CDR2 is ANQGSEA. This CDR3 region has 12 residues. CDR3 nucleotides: TGCAGCGTTGGCTCCAGCCCCGGGGAGCTGTTTTTT. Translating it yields CSVGSSPGELFF.

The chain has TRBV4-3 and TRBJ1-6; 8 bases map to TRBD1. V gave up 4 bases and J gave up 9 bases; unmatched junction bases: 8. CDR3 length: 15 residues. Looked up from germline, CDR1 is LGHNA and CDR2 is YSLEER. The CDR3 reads CASSPVDRDASPLHF. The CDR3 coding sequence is TGCGCCAGCAGCCCAGTGGACAGGGATGCTTCACCCCTCCACTTT.

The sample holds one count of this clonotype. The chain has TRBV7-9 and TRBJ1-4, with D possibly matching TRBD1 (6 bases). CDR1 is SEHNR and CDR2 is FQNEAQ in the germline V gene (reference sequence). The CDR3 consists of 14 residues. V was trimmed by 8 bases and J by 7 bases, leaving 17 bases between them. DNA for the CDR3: TGTGCCAGCGGCCCCGGGATAGGGGGTGAAAAACTGTTTTTT. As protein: CASGPGIGGEKLFF.

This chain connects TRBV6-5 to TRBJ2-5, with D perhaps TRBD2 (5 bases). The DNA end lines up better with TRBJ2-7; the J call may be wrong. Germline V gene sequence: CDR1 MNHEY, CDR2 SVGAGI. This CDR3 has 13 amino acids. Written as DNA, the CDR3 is TGTGCCAGCAGTCCCCTCGGGGTTTACGAGCAGTACTTC. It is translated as CASSPLGVYEQYF.

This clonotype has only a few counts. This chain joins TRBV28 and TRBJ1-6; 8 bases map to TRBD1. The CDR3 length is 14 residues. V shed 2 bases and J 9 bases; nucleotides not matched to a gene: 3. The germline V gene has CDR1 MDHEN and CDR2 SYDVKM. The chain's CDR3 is CASSLTGGGSPLHF. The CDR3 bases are TGTGCCAGCAGTTTAACAGGGGGTGGTTCACCCCTCCACTTT.

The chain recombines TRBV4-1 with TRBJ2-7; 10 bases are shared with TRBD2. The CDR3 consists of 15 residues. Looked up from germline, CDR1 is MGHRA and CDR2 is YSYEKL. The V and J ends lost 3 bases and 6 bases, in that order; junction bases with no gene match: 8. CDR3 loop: CASSHSGTSVGEQYF. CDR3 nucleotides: TGCGCCAGCAGCCATTCCGGGACTAGCGTTGGCGAGCAGTACTTC.

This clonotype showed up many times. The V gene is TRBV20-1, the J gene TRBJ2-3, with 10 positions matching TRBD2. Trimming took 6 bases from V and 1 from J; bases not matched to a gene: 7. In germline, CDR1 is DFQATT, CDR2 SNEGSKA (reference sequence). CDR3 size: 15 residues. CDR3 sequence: CSAHSGTSGTDTQYF. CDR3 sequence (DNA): TGCAGTGCCCATTCCGGGACTAGCGGCACAGATACGCAGTATTTT.

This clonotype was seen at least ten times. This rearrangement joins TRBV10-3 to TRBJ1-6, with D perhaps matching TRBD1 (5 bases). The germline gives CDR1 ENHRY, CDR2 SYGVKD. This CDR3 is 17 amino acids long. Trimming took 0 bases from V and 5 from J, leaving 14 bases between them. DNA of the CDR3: TGTGCCATCAGTGAGTCCCACGGAACAGGAGATAATTCACCCCTCCACTTT. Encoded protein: CAISESHGTGDNSPLHF.

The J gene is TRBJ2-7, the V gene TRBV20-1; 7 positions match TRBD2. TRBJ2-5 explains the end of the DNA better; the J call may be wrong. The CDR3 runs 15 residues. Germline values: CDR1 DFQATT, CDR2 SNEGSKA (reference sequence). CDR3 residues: CSAPRDYWEYETQYF. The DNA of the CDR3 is TGCAGTGCTCCCCGGGACTACTGGGAGTACGAGACCCAGTACTTC.

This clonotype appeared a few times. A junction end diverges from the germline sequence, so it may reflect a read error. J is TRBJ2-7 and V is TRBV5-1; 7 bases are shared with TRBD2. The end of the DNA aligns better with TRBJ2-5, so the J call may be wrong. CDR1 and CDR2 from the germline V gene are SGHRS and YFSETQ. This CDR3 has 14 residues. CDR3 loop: CASSAGVPGETQYF. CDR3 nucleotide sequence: TGTGCCAGCAGCGCGGGAGTCCCCGGGGAGACCCAGTACTTC.

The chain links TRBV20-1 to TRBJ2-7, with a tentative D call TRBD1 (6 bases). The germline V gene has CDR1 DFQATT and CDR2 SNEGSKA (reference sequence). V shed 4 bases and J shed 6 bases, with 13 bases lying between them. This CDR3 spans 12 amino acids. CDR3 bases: TGCAGTGCTAACGGAAACAGGGTCGAGCAGTACTTC. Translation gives CSANGNRVEQYF.

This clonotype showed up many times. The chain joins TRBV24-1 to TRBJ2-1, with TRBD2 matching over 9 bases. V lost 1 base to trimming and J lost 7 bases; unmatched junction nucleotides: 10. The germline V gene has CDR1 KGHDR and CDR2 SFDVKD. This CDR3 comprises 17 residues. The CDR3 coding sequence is TGTGCCACCAGTGATTTCCCCGCGGGGGCGGGAGGGAATGAGCAGTTCTTC. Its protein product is CATSDFPAGAGGNEQFF.

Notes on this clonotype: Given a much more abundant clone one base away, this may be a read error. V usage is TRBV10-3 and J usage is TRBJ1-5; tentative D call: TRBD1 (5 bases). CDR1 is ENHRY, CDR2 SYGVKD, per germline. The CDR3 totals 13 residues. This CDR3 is CAISEDSNQLQHF. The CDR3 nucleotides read TGTGCCATCAGTGAGGACAGCAATCAGCTCCAGCATTTT.

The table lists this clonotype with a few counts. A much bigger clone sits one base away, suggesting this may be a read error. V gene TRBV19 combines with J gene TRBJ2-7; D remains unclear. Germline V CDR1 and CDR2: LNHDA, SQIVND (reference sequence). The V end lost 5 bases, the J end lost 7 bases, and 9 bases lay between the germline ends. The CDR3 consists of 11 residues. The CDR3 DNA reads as TGTGCCAGTAGTGTCTACAATGAGCAGTACTTC. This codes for CASSVYNEQYF.

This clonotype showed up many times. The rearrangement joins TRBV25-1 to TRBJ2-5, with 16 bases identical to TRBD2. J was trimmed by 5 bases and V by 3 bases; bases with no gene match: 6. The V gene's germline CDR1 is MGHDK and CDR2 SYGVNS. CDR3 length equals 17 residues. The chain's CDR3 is CASSEGLAGGLWETQYF. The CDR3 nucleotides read TGTGCCAGCAGTGAGGGACTAGCGGGGGGGCTTTGGGAGACCCAGTACTTC. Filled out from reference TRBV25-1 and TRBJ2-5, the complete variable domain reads EADIYQTPRYLVIGTGKKITLECSQTMGHDKMYWYQQDPGMELHLIHYSYGVNSTEKGDLSSESTVSRIRTEHFPLTLESARPSHTSQYLCASSEGLAGGLWETQYFGPGTRLLVL.

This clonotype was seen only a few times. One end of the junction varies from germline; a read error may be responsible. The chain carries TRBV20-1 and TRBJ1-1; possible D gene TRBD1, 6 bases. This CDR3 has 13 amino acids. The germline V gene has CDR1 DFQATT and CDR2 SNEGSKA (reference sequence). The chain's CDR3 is CSTRDKRGTEAFF. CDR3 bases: TGCAGTACTAGAGATAAGAGGGGGACTGAAGCTTTCTTT.

In DNA form, the CDR3 reads TGCGCCAGCAGCCCGGGGACAGGGACCGGCGGGGAGCTGTTTTTT. This encodes CASSPGTGTGGELFF. The J gene is TRBJ2-2, the V gene TRBV4-1; 9 bases align to TRBD1. The CDR3 covers 15 residues. Losses at the gene ends were 4 bases for V and 7 bases for J; bases not matched to a gene: 7. The V gene's germline CDR1 is MGHRA and CDR2 YSYEKL.

Written as DNA, the CDR3 is TGCAGTGCTAGTCCGATAGCGGGCGCCTACAATGAGCAGTTCTTC. This encodes CSASPIAGAYNEQFF. The chain is built from TRBV20-1 and TRBJ2-1; 7 bases are shared with TRBD2. This CDR3 is built from 15 residues. Losses at the gene ends were 3 bases for V and 2 bases for J; bases not matched to a gene: 7. Germline lookup yields CDR1 DFQATT and CDR2 SNEGSKA (reference sequence).

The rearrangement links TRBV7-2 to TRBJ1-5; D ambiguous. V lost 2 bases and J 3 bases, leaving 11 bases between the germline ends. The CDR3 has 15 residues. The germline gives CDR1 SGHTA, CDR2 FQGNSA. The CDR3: CASSLWADNNQPQHF. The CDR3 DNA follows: TGTGCCAGCAGCTTATGGGCAGACAACAATCAGCCCCAGCATTTT. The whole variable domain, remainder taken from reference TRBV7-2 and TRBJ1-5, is GAGVSQSPSNKVTEKGKDVELRCDPISGHTALYWYRQSLGQGLEFLIYFQGNSAPDKSGLPSDRFSAERTGGSVSTLTIQRTQQEDSAVYLCASSLWADNNQPQHFGDGTRLSIL.